The rows below give T cell receptor beta chains drawn from one sample of a study of read filtering for tumor transcriptome and immune sequencing. TCRdb re-analysed the reads in MiXCR, keeping a single row per CDR3 protein. This sample yields 35,000 to 50,000 distinct CDR3 sequences, of which about an eighth are seen a single time; 30% to 45% belongs to the top ten. The sequencing sample was made of a population of CD138-negative cells sorted from bone marrow. The receptors here all came from a donor over 35 with multiple myeloma. CDR3s include the opening cysteine and the closing phenylalanine or tryptophan. A D gene is named only where the DNA matches it firmly. Some rows have no size entry. The others give once, few or many, or a class for an expanded clone.

CDR3 length | clone size | J gene | V gene | D gene | CDR3 DNA | CDR3 protein
14 | many | TRBJ2-1 | TRBV5-4 | NA | TGTGCCAGCAGCTTGAGGCGGAGTGACAATGAGCAGTTCTTC | CASSLRRSDNEQFF
16 | many | TRBJ1-6 | TRBV4-1 | NA | TGCGCCAGCAGCCAACAAACTGGACAGATTAATTCACCCCTCCACTTT | CASSQQTGQINSPLHF
14 | many | TRBJ1-1 | TRBV6-5 | TRBD1 | TGTGCCAGCAGTCCGGGACAGGGTTGGACTGAAGCTTTCTTT | CASSPGQGWTEAFF
15 | many | TRBJ2-1 | TRBV5-1 | NA | TGCGCCAGCAGGCAGCAGGGGTTCTCCTACAATGAGCAGTTCTTC | CASRQQGFSYNEQFF
14 | many | TRBJ1-1 | TRBV7-2 | TRBD1 | TGTGCCAGCAGCCTCGGACCGGGACAGGAGAGCGCTTTCTTT | CASSLGPGQESAFF
14 | NA | TRBJ1-1 | TRBV11-1 | NA | TGTGCCAGCAGCTTACAAAGGGCTTCCCGTGAAGCTTTCTTT | CASSLQRASREAFF
15 | many | TRBJ2-1 | TRBV23-1 | NA | TGCGCCAGCAGTCAGCTAATGGCGTTCAACAATGAGCAGTTCTTC | CASSQLMAFNNEQFF
15 | many | TRBJ1-1 | TRBV5-5 | NA | TGTGCCAGCAGCCCCACGAATGGCAGGAACACTGAAGCTTTCTTT | CASSPTNGRNTEAFF
12 | few | TRBJ1-1 | TRBV28 | NA | TGTGCCAGCAGTTTATGGGCGACTGAAGCTTTCTTT | CASSLWATEAFF
11 | many | TRBJ2-5 | TRBV20-1 | NA | TGCAGTGCTTGGGAGGAAGGGACCCAGTACTTC | CSAWEEGTQYF
15 | many | TRBJ2-5 | TRBV29-1 | TRBD2 | TGCAGCGTTTCCCCTAGCGGGGGGGCGAGAGAGACCCAGTACTTC | CSVSPSGGARETQYF
15 | NA | TRBJ2-3 | TRBV6-5 | TRBD2 | TGTGCCAGCGGGGAGGGAATCAGCCCCATAGATACGCAGTATTTT | CASGEGISPIDTQYF
14 | many | TRBJ1-1 | TRBV6-2/TRBV6-3 | TRBD1 | TGTGCCAGCAGGAGGGACAGGGGGAACACTGAAGCTTTCTTT | CASRRDRGNTEAFF
16 | many | TRBJ2-1 | TRBV24-1 | TRBD1 | TGTGCCACCAGTGATTCGGACAGGGAAGCCTACAATGAGCAGTTCTTC | CATSDSDREAYNEQFF
15 | many | TRBJ2-7 | TRBV7-9 | NA | TGTGCCAGCAGCCAAACCTTACAGTATCCCTACGAGCAGTACTTC | CASSQTLQYPYEQYF
14 | many | TRBJ1-5 | TRBV20-1 | NA | TGCAGTGCTAGGGCGGGCGGGAGCAATCAGCCCCAGCATTTT | CSARAGGSNQPQHF
14 | many | TRBJ2-7 | TRBV6-2/TRBV6-3 | TRBD2 | TGTGCCAGCACCGACGGGGGACTAGCGGACGAGCAGTACTTC | CASTDGGLADEQYF
18 | many | TRBJ2-3 | TRBV2 | NA | TGTGCCAGCATTTCGAGACAGATATTGAGCCACGAGTTGAATACGCAGTATTTT | CASISRQILSHELNTQYF
15 | many | TRBJ2-5 | TRBV30 | NA | TGTGCCTGGAGATTTTGGCGGGGGCCGGGGGAGACCCAGTACTTC | CAWRFWRGPGETQYF
14 | many | TRBJ2-5 | TRBV7-8 | TRBD2 | TGTGCCAGCAGCTGGCCGGGGGGAGGTGAGACCCAGTACTTC | CASSWPGGGETQYF
14 | many | TRBJ2-3 | TRBV3-1 | NA | TGTGCCAGCAGCCAAGATCTCCTTACAGATACGCAGTATTTT | CASSQDLLTDTQYF
14 | many | TRBJ2-3 | TRBV27 | NA | TGTGCCAGCAGTCGACTGACTAGCACAGATACGCAGTATTTT | CASSRLTSTDTQYF
12 | few | TRBJ1-3 | TRBV3-1 | NA | TGTGCCAGCAGCCACCTCGGAAACACCATATATTTT | CASSHLGNTIYF
12 | many | TRBJ2-7 | TRBV6-1 | TRBD1 | TGTGCCAGCAGTTTTACAGGGGACGAGCAGTACTTC | CASSFTGDEQYF
18 | many | TRBJ1-1 | TRBV12-5 | NA | TGTGCTAGTGGTTTGAACGGACACCAGGGCCCTAAAAACACTGAAGCTTTCTTT | CASGLNGHQGPKNTEAFF
13 | many | TRBJ2-5 | TRBV11-2 | NA | TGTGCCAGCAGCCCAGGGGGAGGAGAGGCCCAGTACTTC | CASSPGGGEAQYF
15 | many | TRBJ1-1 | TRBV7-9 | NA | TGTGCCAGCTCCTTGGAGGGAACCGTGTACACTGAAGCTTTCTTT | CASSLEGTVYTEAFF
17 | many | TRBJ1-5 | TRBV27 | NA | TGTGCCAGCAAGGTTTGGGGGGGCCAGGGTGGCAATCAGCCCCAGCATTTT | CASKVWGGQGGNQPQHF
16 | many | TRBJ1-2 | TRBV10-3 | NA | TGTGCCTCTGCGCAGGGGCCCCTGAAACCTAACTATGGCTACACCTTC | CASAQGPLKPNYGYTF
11 | many | TRBJ2-5 | TRBV3-1 | NA | TGTGCCAGCAGCCAAGGTTTGATCCAGTACTTC | CASSQGLIQYF
15 | many | TRBJ2-7 | TRBV15 | NA | TGTGCCACCAGCACCGGCGGACAGAGTATCTACGAGCAGTACTTC | CATSTGGQSIYEQYF
16 | many | TRBJ2-1 | TRBV29-1 | TRBD2 | TGCAGCGTTGAAGATTACGGTAGCGGGGTATACAATGAGCAGTTCTTC | CSVEDYGSGVYNEQFF
15 | many | TRBJ2-1 | TRBV7-6 | TRBD2 | TGTGCCAGCAGTCCACAGCGGGGGTCCTACAATGAGCAGTTCTTC | CASSPQRGSYNEQFF
17 | NA | TRBJ2-3 | TRBV5-1 | TRBD2 | TGCGCCAGCAGCTCAATACTAGCGGGGGGTAGGGCAGATACGCAGTATTTT | CASSSILAGGRADTQYF
14 | many | TRBJ2-7 | TRBV18 | TRBD1 | TGTGCCAGCTCACCGGGACAGCCTTACTACGAGCAGTACTTC | CASSPGQPYYEQYF
13 | NA | TRBJ1-5 | TRBV18 | TRBD1 | TGTGCCAGCTCCGGGACAGCCAATCAGCCCCAGCATTTT | CASSGTANQPQHF
14 | many | TRBJ1-5 | TRBV10-1 | NA | TGCGCCAGGGGACCGAGGGATCAAAGGGAACCCCAGCATTTT | CARGPRDQREPQHF
14 | many | TRBJ1-5 | TRBV6-5 | TRBD1 | TGTGCCAGCAGTTACGTGACAGGGGGTCAGCCCCAGCATTTT | CASSYVTGGQPQHF
14 | many | TRBJ2-3 | TRBV5-1 | NA | TGCGCCAGCAGCTTGGGGGGTTTGACAGATACGCAGTATTTT | CASSLGGLTDTQYF
14 | many | TRBJ2-2 | TRBV2 | TRBD1 | TGTGCCAGCAGCCCGGACAGGGGTTACGGGGAGCTGTTTTTT | CASSPDRGYGELFF
13 | many | TRBJ2-7 | TRBV29-1 | NA | TGCAGCGTTGAGTCCCCGGGCTCCTACGAGCAGTACTTC | CSVESPGSYEQYF
15 | many | TRBJ2-5 | TRBV14 | TRBD1 | TGTGCCAGCAGCCAACCCGGGACAGTTCAAGAGACCCAGTACTTC | CASSQPGTVQETQYF
17 | few | TRBJ2-3 | TRBV12-3/TRBV12-4 | TRBD1 | TGTGCCAGCAGTGCGCCCCCGGGACAGGATTTAACAGATACGCAGTATTTT | CASSAPPGQDLTDTQYF
20 | many | TRBJ1-5 | TRBV12-5 | NA | TGTGCTAGTGGTTTGACCCCTTCCAGGGGCGTTCTTTATAGCAATCAGCCCCAGCATTTT | CASGLTPSRGVLYSNQPQHF